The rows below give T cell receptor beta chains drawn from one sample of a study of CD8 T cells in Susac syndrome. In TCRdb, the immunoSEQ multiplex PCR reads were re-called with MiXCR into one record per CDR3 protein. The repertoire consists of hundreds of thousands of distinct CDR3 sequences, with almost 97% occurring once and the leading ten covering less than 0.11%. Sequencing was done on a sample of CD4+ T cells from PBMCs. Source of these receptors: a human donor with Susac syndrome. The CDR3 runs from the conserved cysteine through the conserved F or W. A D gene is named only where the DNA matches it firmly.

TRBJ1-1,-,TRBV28,CASTETMNTEAFF
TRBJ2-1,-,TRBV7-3,CASSLSRINEQFF
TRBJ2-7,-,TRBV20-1,CSAGPTSNIDEQYF
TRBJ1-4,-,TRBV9,CASSVLPGEKLFF
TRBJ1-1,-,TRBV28,CASIGNTNTEAFF
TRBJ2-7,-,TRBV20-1,CSARDPQSSSYEQYF
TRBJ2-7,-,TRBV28,CASSPRDGAYEQYF
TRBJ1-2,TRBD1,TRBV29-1,CSVGRDRVVYGYTF
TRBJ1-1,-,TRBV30,CAWSGEWRAFF
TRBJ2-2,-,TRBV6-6,CASRTGYAGELFF
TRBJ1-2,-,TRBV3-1,CASSLGLRYGYTF
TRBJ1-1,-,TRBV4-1,CASSQDGLLAEAFF
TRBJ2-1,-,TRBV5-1,CASSLRVYEQFF
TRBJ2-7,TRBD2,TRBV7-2,CASSRTSGTYEQYF
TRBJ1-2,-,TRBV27,CASRRVGDYGYTF
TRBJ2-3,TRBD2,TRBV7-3,CASSLRSGGPDTQYF
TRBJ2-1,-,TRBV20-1,CSARDTTSHNEQFF
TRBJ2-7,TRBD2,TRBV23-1,CASTAERGYEQYF
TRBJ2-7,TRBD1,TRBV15,CATSRDRGQFYEQYF
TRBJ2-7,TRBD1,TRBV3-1,CASSYSWDRGRPGTTTQYF
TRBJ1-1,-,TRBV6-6,CASSYPAGHTEAFF
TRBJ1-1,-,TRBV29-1,CSVVGRGEYTEVFF
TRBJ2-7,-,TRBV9,CASSAHQSYEQYF
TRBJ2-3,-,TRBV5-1,CASSYYGSLGDTQYF
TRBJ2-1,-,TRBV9,CASSVVGAALGNEQFF
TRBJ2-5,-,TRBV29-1,CSVEPNGLEETQYF
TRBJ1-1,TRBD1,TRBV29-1,CSVDGDRAPPEDTEAFF
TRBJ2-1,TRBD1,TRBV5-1,CASSLVGILRPGGEQFF
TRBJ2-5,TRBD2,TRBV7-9,CASSSPRSGAVQETQYF
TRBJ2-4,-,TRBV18,CASSLQDLAKNIQYF
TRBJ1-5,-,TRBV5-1,CASSLESGDQPQHF
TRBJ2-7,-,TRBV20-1,CSAREGTVFEQYF
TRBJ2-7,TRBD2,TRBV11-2,CASSRMTGLGYEQYF
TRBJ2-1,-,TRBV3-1,CASSFGTSSYNEQFF
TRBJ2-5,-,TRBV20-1,CSASLAQETQYF
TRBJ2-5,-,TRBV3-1,CASSQEFQSYEETQYF
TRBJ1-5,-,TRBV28,CASSLERWSNQPQHF